The following is a TCR beta chain sequence with its context. Its antigen is unidentified. Semi-nested PCR with Nested Universal Primer A followed constant-region reverse priming of full-length variable regions. One entry per CDR3 protein results from TCRdb running MiXCR on the 5' RACE reads. The sample shows approximately 60,000 distinct CDR3 sequences, roughly 20% of them seen only once. Between the trimmed V and J ends, which lost 5 bases and 10 bases, there was a span of 14 bases. The CDR3 contains 12 residues. In germline, CDR1 is SGHTA, CDR2 FQGNSA. Whole-study findings and limits: Tumor Tregs overlapped most with tumor, then blood, naive CD4+ cells.

The sorted Tregs were CD4+CD25+CD127-/low cells. The sequencing sample was made of tumor-infiltrating Tregs sorted from the breast tumor. The chain combines TRBV7-2 with TRBJ1-1; no reliable D call. This TCR was sampled from a female donor with breast cancer. CDR3 region: CASSESGLGAFF. CDR3 sequence (DNA): TGTGCCAGCAGCGAATCCGGACTGGGAGCTTTCTTT.